This record looks at one TCR beta chain sequence and its context. Germline values: CDR1 SGHDN, CDR2 FVKESK. Trimming left V 6 bases short and J 1 base short, with 13 bases between. CDR3 length equals 14 residues. These data originate in a study of blood T cell repertoires in COVID-19. At the level of the study: Sites in the United States, Italy and Spain provided acute and convalescent COVID-19 samples. T cells, B-cell-depleted T cells, or PBMCs supplied cDNA or gDNA.

Study processing details: Nucleated cell counts were estimated from reference gene primer amplification. Using immunoSEQ multiplex PCR, the repertoire was profiled, and TCRdb retains in-frame clones only, with some absent. That table gives V, J and clone size, and the DNA gave D and trimming. The sample yields approximately 230,000 clones, about 85% seen once. This TCR derives from a man between 18 and 35 years old with active or convalescent COVID-19. The V gene is TRBV14, the J gene TRBJ2-7; tentative D call: TRBD2 (6 bases). Material for sequencing was peripheral blood. Here the CDR3 reads CASSRYGGSYEQYF. The CDR3 DNA is TGTGCCAGCAGTCGTTACGGAGGGTCCTACGAGCAGTACTTC.